The 26 T cell receptor beta chains listed next were all sequenced from one sample in a study of blood T cell repertoires in COVID-19. TCRdb keeps only in-frame clones here, not all; method: immunoSEQ multiplex PCR. Of tens of thousands of clones listed, approximately 86% are singletons. What was sequenced was peripheral blood. The receptors here all came from a man in his fifties or sixties with acute or convalescent COVID-19.

This chain's CDR3 is CAIGDYEQYF. The CDR3 nucleotides are TGTGCCATAGGGGACTACGAGCAGTACTTC. The chain employs TRBV7-2 and TRBJ2-7; D is possibly TRBD1 (5 bases). Trimming took off 10 bases at V and 3 bases at J, with 7 bases between the two ends. Per germline, CDR1 SGHTA and CDR2 FQGNSA. The CDR3 is 10 residues long.

The rearrangement joins TRBV11-1 to TRBJ1-3; D gene ambiguous. Between the trimmed V and J ends, which lost 6 bases and 0 bases, there was a span of 9 bases. Germline-derived CDR1 and CDR2 are SGHAT and FQDESV (reference sequence). The CDR3 extends over 14 amino acids. The DNA for the CDR3 is TGTGCCAGCAGTTCAGGCGACTCTGGAAACACCATATATTTT. Amino acids: CASSSGDSGNTIYF.

The V gene is TRBV3-1 (or the pseudogene TRBV3-2), the J gene TRBJ1-1; D gene ambiguous. The germline gives CDR1 LGHDT, CDR2 YNNKEL (reference sequence). This CDR3 region has 16 residues. V lost 1 base and J lost 1, with 13 bases in between. The CDR3 here is CASSQAPPGTNTEAFF. The CDR3 coding sequence is TGTGCCAGCAGCCAAGCCCCGCCGGGAACGAACACTGAAGCTTTCTTT.

CDR3 in DNA: TGTGCCAGCTCCGGCAGGGAACGCTTGGAAGAAAAACTGTTTTTT. Translating it yields CASSGRERLEEKLFF. The rearrangement links TRBV5-6 to TRBJ1-4, with D tentatively TRBD1 (5 bases). This CDR3 is 15 amino acids long. Trimming cost V 7 bases and J 8 bases, with 21 bases left between them. Germline CDR1 SGHDT, CDR2 YYEEEE.

The J gene is TRBJ1-2, the V gene TRBV30, with TRBD1 as a possible D gene (5 bases). Germline values: CDR1 GTSNPN, CDR2 SVGIG (reference sequence). V lost 0 bases to trimming and J lost 7 bases, with 6 bases between them. This CDR3 is built from 11 residues. The CDR3 region has the DNA TGTGCCTGGAGTGTTCAGGGTGGCTACACCTTC. This codes for CAWSVQGGYTF.

The chain couples TRBV6-5 to TRBJ2-1; D is perhaps TRBD1 (6 bases). Germline assignment: CDR1 MNHEY and CDR2 SVGAGI. Trimming removed 2 bases from V and 6 bases from J, with 11 bases in between. This CDR3 has 14 amino acids. The CDR3 loop reads CASSYPDRPNEQFF. In DNA form, the CDR3 reads TGTGCCAGCAGTTACCCTGACAGGCCCAATGAGCAGTTCTTC.

The J gene is TRBJ1-2, the V gene TRBV29-1; TRBD1 is a possible D gene (6 bases). This CDR3 is 13 amino acids long. Trimming removed 3 bases at V and 3 bases at J, with 11 bases between. CDR1 is SQVTM and CDR2 is ANQGSEA in the germline V gene. The CDR3 is CSVDPTGDYGYTF. The DNA of the CDR3 is TGCAGCGTTGATCCGACAGGTGACTATGGCTACACCTTC. Filled out from reference TRBV29-1 and TRBJ1-2, the complete variable domain reads SAVISQKPSRDICQRGTSLTIQCQVDSQVTMMFWYRQQPGQSLTLIATANQGSEATYESGFVIDKFPISRPNLTFSTLTVSNMSPEDSSIYLCSVDPTGDYGYTFGSGTRLTVV.

The chain uses TRBV6-5 and TRBJ1-5; D unresolved. Trimming stripped 6 bases from V and 1 base from J, with 10 bases between. Germline V CDR1 and CDR2: MNHEY, SVGAGI. This CDR3 is built from 14 residues. The CDR3, as DNA: TGTGCCAGCAGCAGAGGGATGAGCAATCAGCCCCAGCATTTT. Translating it yields CASSRGMSNQPQHF.

The chain joins TRBV5-1 to TRBJ2-6; 9 bases fit TRBD1. The CDR3 is made up of 17 amino acids. Germline CDR1 SGHRS, CDR2 YFSETQ. V gave up 3 bases and J gave up 0 bases; unmatched junction bases: 4. CDR3: CASSSGQGTSGANVLTF. The DNA of the CDR3 is TGCGCCAGCAGCTCGGGACAGGGAACCTCTGGGGCCAACGTCCTGACTTTC.

The CDR3 loop reads CASSHTNAGNTIYF. The DNA of the CDR3 is TGTGCCAGCAGCCACACGAACGCCGGAAACACCATATATTTT. The V call is TRBV7-9, the J call TRBJ1-3; D is ambiguous. The length of the CDR3 is 14 residues. Germline V gene data show CDR1 as SEHNR and CDR2 as FQNEAQ (reference sequence). Trimming cost V 5 bases and J 4 bases, with 12 bases left between them.

This rearrangement joins TRBV14 to TRBJ2-7, with D possibly matching TRBD2 (5 bases). The CDR3 extends over 13 amino acids. Trimming took off 0 bases at V and 4 bases at J, with 7 bases between the two ends. Per germline, CDR1 SGHDN and CDR2 FVKESK. The CDR3 loop reads CASSQDWEYEQYF. The CDR3 DNA is TGTGCCAGCAGCCAAGATTGGGAGTACGAGCAGTACTTC.

This clone was recorded only once. The chain combines TRBV9 with TRBJ2-5, with 9 bases lining up with TRBD2. With V trimmed by 0 bases and J by 3 bases, 6 bases remained unmatched. The CDR3 contains 16 residues. Germline V gene sequence: CDR1 SGDLS, CDR2 YYNGEE. The CDR3 DNA follows: TGTGCCAGCAGCGTAGGAGCGACTAGCGGAGAAGAGACCCAGTACTTC. This encodes CASSVGATSGEETQYF.

On this clone itself: Its ends do not fully match the called genes, so a read error is possible. The rearrangement joins TRBV18 to TRBJ2-5; a possible D gene is TRBD2 (5 bases). CDR3 length: 15 amino acids. Per the germline V gene, CDR1 is KGHSH and CDR2 is LQKENI. CDR3 bases: TGTGCCAGCTCACCACCGGAGGAGACAAGAGAGGCCCAGTACTTC. It codes for CASSPPEETREAQYF.

This chain joins TRBV19 and TRBJ1-5, with 10 bases matching TRBD1. V lost 7 bases to trimming and J lost 4 bases; unmatched junction nucleotides: 7. The CDR3 has 15 residues. Per germline, CDR1 LNHDA and CDR2 SQIVND (reference sequence). Written as DNA, the CDR3 is TGTGCCAGTACTGCTGACAGGGGGCTAAATCAGCCCCAGCATTTT. It codes for CASTADRGLNQPQHF.

This clone showed up just a few times. The V call is TRBV29-1, the J call TRBJ2-3; tentative D call: TRBD1 (6 bases). V gave up 0 bases and J gave up 2 bases, with 9 bases separating them. From germline, CDR1 is SQVTM and CDR2 ANQGSEA. The CDR3 totals 14 residues. Written as DNA, the CDR3 is TGCAGCGTTGAAGATGGACAGTACACAGATACGCAGTATTTT. As protein: CSVEDGQYTDTQYF.

The CDR3 reads CASSLDRGPQETQYF. In DNA form, the CDR3 reads TGTGCCAGCAGCCTGGACAGGGGTCCACAAGAGACCCAGTACTTC. The chain uses TRBV11-3 and TRBJ2-5; TRBD1 matches 9 bases. CDR1 is SGHNT and CDR2 is YENEEA in the germline V gene. The CDR3 runs to 15 residues. The V segment lost 5 bases and the J segment 2 bases; nucleotides outside the gene matches: 6.

The chain carries TRBV7-8 and TRBJ1-1; D remains unclear. V was cut by 1 base and J by 1 base, with 10 bases left in between. CDR1 SGHVS and CDR2 FQNEAQ come from the germline V gene. The CDR3 loop spans 15 amino acids. The CDR3 loop is CASSLVWQENTEAFF. CDR3 nucleotide sequence: TGTGCCAGCAGCTTAGTTTGGCAAGAGAACACTGAAGCTTTCTTT.

This chain connects TRBV7-3 to TRBJ2-1, with D hard to call. The V gene lost 5 bases and the J gene lost 8 bases, with 10 bases spanning the gap. The CDR3 consists of 12 residues. Germline CDR1 reads SGHTA; CDR2 reads FQGTGA. The CDR3 coding sequence is TGTGCCAGCAGCCTAGTCGGCTATGAGCAGTTCTTC. This translates into CASSLVGYEQFF.

The chain has TRBV30 and TRBJ1-5; D is perhaps TRBD1 (5 bases). The CDR3 covers 13 residues. Germline values: CDR1 GTSNPN, CDR2 SVGIG (reference sequence). V was trimmed by 0 bases and J by 7 bases, leaving 10 bases between them. CDR3 protein: CAWSVTGRQPQHF. The CDR3 DNA reads as TGTGCCTGGAGTGTAACAGGAAGGCAGCCCCAGCATTTT.

The J gene is TRBJ2-3, the V gene TRBV7-2, with TRBD1 matching over 7 bases. This CDR3 spans 15 amino acids. Germline-derived CDR1 and CDR2 are SGHTA and FQGNSA. Trimming cost V 5 bases and J 3 bases; bases outside gene matches: 8. The CDR3, as DNA: TGTGCCAGCAGCCCCCAGGGGACAGCGACAGATACGCAGTATTTT. Its protein is CASSPQGTATDTQYF.

The chain has TRBV3-1 (or the pseudogene TRBV3-2) and TRBJ1-2; 9 bases line up with TRBD1. Trimming took 1 base from V and 1 from J; bases not matched to a gene: 1. The CDR3 contains 15 residues. CDR1 and CDR2 from the germline V gene are LGHDT and YNNKEL (reference sequence). CDR3 protein: CASSQVDRGNYGYTF. DNA for the CDR3: TGTGCCAGCAGCCAAGTGGACAGGGGTAACTATGGCTACACCTTC.

The V gene is TRBV27, the J gene TRBJ2-7; 10 bases line up with TRBD1. The CDR3 has 15 residues. Germline V gene sequence: CDR1 MNHEY, CDR2 SMNVEV (reference sequence). The V segment lost 10 bases and the J segment 3 bases; nucleotides outside the gene matches: 12. In DNA, the CDR3 is TGTGCCAACCGGGACAGGGGCTCCCAAATCTACGAGCAGTACTTC. Its protein product is CANRDRGSQIYEQYF.

The CDR3 sequence: CASSFLDSSWVYEQYF. The CDR3 coding sequence is TGCGCCAGCAGCTTCTTGGACTCCTCGTGGGTATACGAGCAGTACTTC. The chain joins TRBV4-1 to TRBJ2-7, with D possibly TRBD2 on 5 matching bases. Per the germline V gene, CDR1 is MGHRA and CDR2 is YSYEKL. This CDR3 is built from 16 residues. The V and J ends lost 5 bases and 4 bases respectively, with 21 bases between them.

The chain uses TRBV5-1 and TRBJ1-3; D call uncertain. Between the trimmed V and J ends, which lost 0 bases and 2 bases, there was a span of 9 bases. This CDR3 comprises 15 residues. Germline lookup yields CDR1 SGHRS and CDR2 YFSETQ. The CDR3: CASSLGQFPGNTIYF. Here the CDR3 DNA reads TGCGCCAGCAGCTTGGGCCAGTTCCCTGGAAACACCATATATTTT.

The rearrangement links TRBV7-9 to TRBJ1-2, with D maybe TRBD1 (6 bases). Trimming cost V 0 bases and J 7 bases, with 15 bases left between them. Germline assignment: CDR1 SEHNR and CDR2 FQNEAQ (reference sequence). The CDR3 covers 15 residues. CDR3 nucleotides: TGTGCCAGCAGCTTAGCCAAAGGGGGTGTAAGTGGCTACACCTTC. Translating it yields CASSLAKGGVSGYTF.

The J gene is TRBJ2-5, the V gene TRBV18; 10 bases line up with TRBD1. This CDR3 has 17 amino acids. Trimming cost V 0 bases and J 3 bases; bases outside gene matches: 7. Germline CDR1 KGHSH, CDR2 LQKENI. The CDR3 DNA sequence: TGTGCCAGCTCACCACCCGGGAGGACAGGGGGTAAAGAGACCCAGTACTTC. Protein product: CASSPPGRTGGKETQYF.